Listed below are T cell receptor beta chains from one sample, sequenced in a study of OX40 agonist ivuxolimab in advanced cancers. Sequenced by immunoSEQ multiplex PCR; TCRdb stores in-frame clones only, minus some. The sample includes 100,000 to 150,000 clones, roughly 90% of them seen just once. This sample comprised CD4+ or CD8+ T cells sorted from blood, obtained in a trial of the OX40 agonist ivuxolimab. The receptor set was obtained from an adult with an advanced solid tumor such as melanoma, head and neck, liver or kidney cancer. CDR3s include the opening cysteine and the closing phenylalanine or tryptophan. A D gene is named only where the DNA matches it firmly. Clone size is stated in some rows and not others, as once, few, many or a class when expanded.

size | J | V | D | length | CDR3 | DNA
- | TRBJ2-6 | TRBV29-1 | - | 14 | CSVSLSSGANVLTF | TGCAGCGTTTCTTTAAGCTCGGGGGCCAACGTCCTGACTTTC
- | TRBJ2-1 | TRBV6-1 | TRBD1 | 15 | CASSLDRDGGNEQFF | TGTGCCAGCAGTTTGGACAGGGATGGGGGGAATGAGCAGTTCTTC
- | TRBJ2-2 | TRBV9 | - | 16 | CASSVAERANTGELFF | TGTGCCAGCAGCGTAGCGGAGAGGGCGAACACCGGGGAGCTGTTTTTT
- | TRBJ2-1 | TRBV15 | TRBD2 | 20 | CATSRDGRTSGRAGYNEQFF | TGTGCCACCAGCAGAGATGGCAGGACTAGCGGGAGGGCAGGGTACAATGAGCAGTTCTTC
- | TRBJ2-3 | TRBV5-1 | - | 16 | CASSFQGSGKAGTQYF | TGCGCCAGCAGCTTTCAAGGGTCGGGTAAGGCAGGAACGCAGTATTTT
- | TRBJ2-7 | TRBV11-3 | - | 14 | CASSFQGDSYEQYF | TGTGCCAGCAGCTTTCAGGGAGACTCCTACGAGCAGTACTTC
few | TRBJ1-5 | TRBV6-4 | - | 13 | CARTRTSNQPQHF | TGTGCCAGAACCCGGACGAGCAATCAGCCCCAGCATTTT
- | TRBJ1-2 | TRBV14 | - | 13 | CASSQGSAYGYTF | TGTGCCAGCAGCCAAGGATCAGCCTATGGCTACACCTTC
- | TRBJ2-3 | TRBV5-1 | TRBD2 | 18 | CASSLGTSGTASTDTQYF | TGCGCCAGCAGCTTGGGGACTAGCGGGACCGCTAGCACAGATACGCAGTATTTT
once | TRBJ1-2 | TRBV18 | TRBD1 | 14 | CASSGTGFVYGYTF | TGTGCCAGCTCCGGGACAGGGTTCGTCTATGGCTACACCTTC
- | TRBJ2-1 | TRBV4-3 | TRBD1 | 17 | CASSQDGDRTFYNEQFF | TGCGCCAGCAGCCAAGATGGGGACAGAACCTTCTACAATGAGCAGTTCTTC
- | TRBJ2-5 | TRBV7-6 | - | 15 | CASSLAGGQQETQYF | TGTGCCAGCAGCTTAGCGGGGGGGCAACAAGAGACCCAGTACTTC
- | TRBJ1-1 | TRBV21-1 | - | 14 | CASSKFEGGTEAFF | TGTGCCAGCAGCAAATTTGAGGGTGGGACTGAAGCTTTCTTT
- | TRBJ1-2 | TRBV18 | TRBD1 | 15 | CASSLGQGHNYGYTF | TGTGCCAGCTCACTCGGACAGGGCCATAACTATGGCTACACCTTC
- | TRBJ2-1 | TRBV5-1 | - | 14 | CASSLGQINNEQFF | TGCGCCAGCAGCTTGGGGCAGATAAACAATGAGCAGTTCTTC
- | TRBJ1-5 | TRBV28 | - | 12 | CASRTSNQPQHF | TGTGCCAGCAGGACCTCGAATCAGCCCCAGCATTTT
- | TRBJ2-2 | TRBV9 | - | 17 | CASSAMGSTGYTGELFF | TGTGCCAGCAGCGCAATGGGTAGTACGGGATACACCGGGGAGCTGTTTTTT
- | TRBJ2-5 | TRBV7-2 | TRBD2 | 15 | CASSFNSGYQETQYF | TGTGCCAGCAGCTTCAATAGCGGGTACCAAGAGACCCAGTACTTC
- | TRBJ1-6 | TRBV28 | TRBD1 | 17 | CASSSIGQGSRNSPLHF | TGTGCCAGCAGTTCCATAGGACAGGGCAGCAGGAATTCACCCCTCCACTTT
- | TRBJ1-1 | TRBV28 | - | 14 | CASSLSGGAAEAFF | TGTGCCAGCAGTTTGTCCGGGGGGGCGGCTGAAGCTTTCTTT
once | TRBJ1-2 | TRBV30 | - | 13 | CAWNPQKVYGYTF | TGTGCCTGGAACCCTCAAAAGGTCTATGGCTACACCTTC
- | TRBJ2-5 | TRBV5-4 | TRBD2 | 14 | CASSLNWGGREQYF | TGTGCCAGCAGCCTCAACTGGGGCGGGAGGGAGCAGTACTTC
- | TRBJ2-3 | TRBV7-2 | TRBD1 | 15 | CASTRTGGRGDTQYF | TGTGCCAGCACCCGGACAGGGGGCAGAGGAGATACGCAGTATTTT
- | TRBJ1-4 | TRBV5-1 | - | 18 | CASSGTGTTPWKVEKLFF | TGCGCCAGCAGCGGAACCGGGACAACTCCGTGGAAAGTAGAAAAACTGTTTTTT
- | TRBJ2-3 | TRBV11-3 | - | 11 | CASSLGPLQYF | TGTGCCAGCAGCTTAGGTCCTCTGCAGTATTTT
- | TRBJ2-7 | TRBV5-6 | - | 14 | CASSLGMGSDEQYF | TGTGCCAGCAGCTTGGGGATGGGTTCGGACGAGCAGTACTTC
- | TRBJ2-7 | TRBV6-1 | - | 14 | CASNREKDLYEQYF | TGTGCCAGCAACCGGGAGAAGGATCTCTACGAGCAGTACTTC
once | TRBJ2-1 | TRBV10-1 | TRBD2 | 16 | CASSTLLAGGNNEQFF | TGCGCCAGCAGTACCCTTCTAGCGGGAGGCAACAATGAGCAGTTCTTC
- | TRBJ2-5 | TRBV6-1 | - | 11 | CASSQIETQYF | TGTGCCAGTAGCCAGATAGAGACCCAGTACTTC
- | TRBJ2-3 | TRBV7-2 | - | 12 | CASGTRADTQYF | TGTGCCAGCGGGACCAGGGCGGATACGCAGTATTTT
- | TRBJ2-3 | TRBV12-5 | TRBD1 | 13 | CASTDREKDTQYF | TGTGCTAGTACCGACAGGGAGAAAGATACGCAGTATTTT
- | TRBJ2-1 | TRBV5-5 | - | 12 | CASSFHDNEQFF | TGTGCCAGCAGCTTTCACGACAATGAGCAGTTCTTC
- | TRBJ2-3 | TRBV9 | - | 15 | CASSGPSQATDTQYF | TGTGCCAGCAGCGGGCCGTCCCAGGCGACAGATACGCAGTATTTT
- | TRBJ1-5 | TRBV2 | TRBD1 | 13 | CASAGGSGQPQHF | TGTGCCAGCGCAGGGGGCTCAGGTCAGCCCCAGCATTTT
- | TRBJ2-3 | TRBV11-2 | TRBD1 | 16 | CASSLLPGQGTDTQYF | TGTGCCAGCAGCTTATTACCGGGACAGGGGACAGATACGCAGTATTTT
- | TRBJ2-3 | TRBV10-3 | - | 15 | CAIRGDFGKGDTQYF | TGTGCCATCAGGGGGGATTTCGGGAAGGGAGATACGCAGTATTTT
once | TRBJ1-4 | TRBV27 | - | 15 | CASSGWGPTNEKLFF | TGTGCCAGCAGCGGCTGGGGGCCCACTAATGAAAAACTGTTTTTT
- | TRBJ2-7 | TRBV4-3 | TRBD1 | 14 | CASSRDRGPYEQYF | TGCGCCAGCAGCCGTGACAGGGGCCCCTACGAGCAGTACTTC
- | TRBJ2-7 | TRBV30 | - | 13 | CAWTPGLSYEQYF | TGTGCCTGGACTCCGGGACTTTCCTACGAGCAGTACTTC
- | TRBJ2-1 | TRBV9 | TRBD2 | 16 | CASSVAGGRAPNEQFF | TGTGCCAGCAGCGTAGCCGGCGGGAGGGCCCCCAATGAGCAGTTCTTC
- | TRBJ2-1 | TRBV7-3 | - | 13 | CASSLQEYNEQFF | TGTGCCAGCAGCTTACAAGAATACAATGAGCAGTTCTTC
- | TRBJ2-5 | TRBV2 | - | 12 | CASTNEGETQYF | TGTGCCAGCACCAACGAAGGGGAGACCCAGTACTTC
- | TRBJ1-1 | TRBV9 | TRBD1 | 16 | CASSVATGGANTEAFF | TGTGCCAGCAGCGTAGCTACAGGGGGCGCGAACACTGAAGCTTTCTTT
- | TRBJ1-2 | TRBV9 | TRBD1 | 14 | CASSVMSQGAGYTF | TGTGCCAGCAGCGTAATGAGCCAGGGGGCGGGCTACACCTTC
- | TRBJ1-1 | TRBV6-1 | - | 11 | CASSDSSEAFF | TGTGCCAGCAGTGATTCCAGTGAAGCTTTCTTT
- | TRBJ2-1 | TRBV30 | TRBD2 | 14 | CAWSRGLANNEQFF | TGTGCCTGGAGTCGTGGACTAGCGAACAATGAGCAGTTCTTC
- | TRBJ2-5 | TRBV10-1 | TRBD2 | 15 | CASSTTSGGQETQYF | TGCGCCAGCAGCACGACTAGCGGGGGCCAAGAGACCCAGTACTTC
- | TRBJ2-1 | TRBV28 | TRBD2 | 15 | CASNPSGTSYNEQFF | TGTGCCAGCAACCCTAGCGGAACCTCCTACAATGAGCAGTTCTTC
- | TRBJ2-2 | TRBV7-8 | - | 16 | CASSLREPLNTGELFF | TGTGCCAGCAGCCTCCGGGAGCCCCTGAACACCGGGGAGCTGTTTTTT
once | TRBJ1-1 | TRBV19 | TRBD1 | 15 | CASKGQGRRNTEAFF | TGTGCCAGTAAAGGACAGGGAAGGCGAAACACTGAAGCTTTCTTT
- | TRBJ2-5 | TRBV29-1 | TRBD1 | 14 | CSSKRGQSQETQYF | TGCAGCTCGAAAAGGGGACAGTCCCAAGAGACCCAGTACTTC
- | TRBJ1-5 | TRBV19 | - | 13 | CASSRDSNQPQHF | TGTGCCAGTAGTCGGGATAGCAATCAGCCCCAGCATTTT
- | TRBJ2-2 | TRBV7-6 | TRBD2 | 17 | CASSLAISGSATGELFF | TGTGCCAGCAGCTTAGCGATTAGCGGGAGCGCCACCGGGGAGCTGTTTTTT